The clone carrying this T cell receptor (beta chain) is deemed medium-sized (0.01 to 0.1%). This sample was taken from a study of molecular identifiers for immune sequencing clone quantification. At the level of the study: Replicates partitioned RNA from approximately 20,000 or 100,000 naive CD8 cells into five parts, sequencing four.

Trimming pared 8 bases from V and 2 bases from J, leaving 16 bases between. The CDR3 runs 14 residues. Germline V lookup: CDR1 SGHVS, CDR2 FQNEAQ. TCRdb re-derived calls from the PCR reads in MiXCR, one entry per CDR3 protein. The sample has 15,000 to 25,000 distinct CDR3 sequences; about a fifth are singletons. This rearrangement joins TRBV7-8 to TRBJ2-7, with a tentative D call TRBD2 (5 bases). Sample: naive CD8+ T cells from blood, with Jurkat cell RNA spiked in. Subset of the sample: FACS-sorted CD8+CD4-CCR7+CD45RA+ naive T cells. This TCR derives from a human donor in good health. Some libraries in this study had Jurkat cell RNA spiked in. Here the CDR3 reads CASASGWEAYEQYF. CDR3 sequence (DNA): TGTGCCAGCGCTTCGGGATGGGAAGCCTACGAGCAGTACTTC.